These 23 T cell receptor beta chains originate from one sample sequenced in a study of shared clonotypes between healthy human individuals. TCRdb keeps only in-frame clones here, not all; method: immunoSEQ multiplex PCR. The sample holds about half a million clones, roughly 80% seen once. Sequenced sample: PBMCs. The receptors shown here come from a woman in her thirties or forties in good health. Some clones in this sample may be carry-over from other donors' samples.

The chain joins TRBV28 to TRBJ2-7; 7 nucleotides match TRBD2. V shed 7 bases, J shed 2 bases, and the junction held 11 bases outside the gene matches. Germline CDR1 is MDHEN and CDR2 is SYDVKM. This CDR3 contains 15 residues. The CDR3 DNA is TGTGCCAGCAAGCAACTAGCGCCCGTCACCTACGAGCAGTACTTC. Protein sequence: CASKQLAPVTYEQYF.

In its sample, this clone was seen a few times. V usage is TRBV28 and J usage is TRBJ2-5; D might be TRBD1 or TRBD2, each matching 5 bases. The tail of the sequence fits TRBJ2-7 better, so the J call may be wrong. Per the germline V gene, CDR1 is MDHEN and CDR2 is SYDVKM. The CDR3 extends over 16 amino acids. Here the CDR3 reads CASSPTGWDGYYEQYF. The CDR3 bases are TGTGCCAGCAGCCCCACGGGGTGGGACGGGTACTACGAGCAGTACTTC.

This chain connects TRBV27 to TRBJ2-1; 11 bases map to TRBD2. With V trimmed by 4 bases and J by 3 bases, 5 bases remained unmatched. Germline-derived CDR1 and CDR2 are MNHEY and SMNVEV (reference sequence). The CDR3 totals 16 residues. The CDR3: CASSSISGRGYNEQFF. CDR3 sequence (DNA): TGTGCCAGCAGTTCCATTAGCGGGAGGGGCTACAATGAGCAGTTCTTC.

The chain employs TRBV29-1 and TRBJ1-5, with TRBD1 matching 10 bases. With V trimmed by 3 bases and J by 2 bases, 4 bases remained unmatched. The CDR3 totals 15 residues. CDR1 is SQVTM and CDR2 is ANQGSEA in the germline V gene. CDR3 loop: CSVEAGTGGNQPQHF. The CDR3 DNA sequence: TGCAGCGTTGAGGCCGGGACAGGGGGCAATCAGCCCCAGCATTTT.

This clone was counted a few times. Written as DNA, the CDR3 is TGTGCCAGCACCGCTCAGGGTCCGGATTATCAAGAGACCCAGTACTTC. Residues: CASTAQGPDYQETQYF. The rearrangement joins TRBV2 to TRBJ2-5, with D possibly TRBD1 on 5 matching bases. Trimming removed 7 bases at V and 2 bases at J, with 20 bases between. Germline V gives CDR1 SNHLY, CDR2 FYNNEI. The CDR3 covers 16 residues.

CDR3 in amino acids: CARSLPRHLTGNTIYF. The CDR3 nucleotides are TGTGCCAGAAGCTTGCCCCGACACCTCACTGGAAACACCATATATTTT. V gene TRBV5-3 combines with J gene TRBJ1-3; D remains unclear. TRBV5-3 is an ORF, with its function uncertain. V gave up 1 base and J gave up 2 bases, with 13 bases separating them. The CDR3 runs to 16 residues.

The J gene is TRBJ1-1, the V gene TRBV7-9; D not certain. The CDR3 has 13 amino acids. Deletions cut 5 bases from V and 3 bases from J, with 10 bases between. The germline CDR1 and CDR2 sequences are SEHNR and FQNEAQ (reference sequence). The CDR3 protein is CASSRRADTEAFF. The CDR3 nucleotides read TGTGCCAGCAGCCGCCGGGCGGACACTGAAGCTTTCTTT.

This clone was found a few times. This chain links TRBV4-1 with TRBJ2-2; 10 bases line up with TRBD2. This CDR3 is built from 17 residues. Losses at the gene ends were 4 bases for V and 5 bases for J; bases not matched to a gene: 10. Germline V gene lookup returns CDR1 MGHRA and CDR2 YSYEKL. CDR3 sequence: CASSRSLAGVRTGELFF. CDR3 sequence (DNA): TGCGCCAGCAGCCGCTCGCTAGCGGGAGTAAGGACCGGGGAGCTGTTTTTT.

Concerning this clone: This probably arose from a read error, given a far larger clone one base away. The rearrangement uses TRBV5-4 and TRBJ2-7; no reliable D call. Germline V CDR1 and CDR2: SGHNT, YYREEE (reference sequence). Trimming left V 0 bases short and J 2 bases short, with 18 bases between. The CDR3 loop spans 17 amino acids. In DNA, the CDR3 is TGTGCCAGCAGCTTGGGTGGCGTCGTGGGGAACCCCTACGAGCAGTACTTC. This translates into CASSLGGVVGNPYEQYF.

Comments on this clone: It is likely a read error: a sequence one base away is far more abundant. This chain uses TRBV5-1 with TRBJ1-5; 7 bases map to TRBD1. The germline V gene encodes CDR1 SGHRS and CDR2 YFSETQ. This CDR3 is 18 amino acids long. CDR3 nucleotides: TGCGCCAACAGCCCGACGGTAGGGGGCGCGAGTAGCAATCAGCCCCAGCATTTT. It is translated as CANSPTVGGASSNQPQHF.

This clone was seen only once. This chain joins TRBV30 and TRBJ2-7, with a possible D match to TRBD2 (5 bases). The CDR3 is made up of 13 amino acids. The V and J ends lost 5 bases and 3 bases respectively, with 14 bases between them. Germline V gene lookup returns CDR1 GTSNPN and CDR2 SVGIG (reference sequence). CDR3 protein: CAWAGSQVYEQYF. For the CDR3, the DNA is TGTGCCTGGGCGGGCAGCCAAGTCTACGAGCAGTACTTC.

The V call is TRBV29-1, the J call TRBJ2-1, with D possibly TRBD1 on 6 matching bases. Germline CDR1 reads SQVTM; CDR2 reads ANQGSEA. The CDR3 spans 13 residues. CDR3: CTIRGRDHNEQFF. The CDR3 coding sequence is TGCACAATCAGGGGAAGGGACCACAATGAGCAGTTCTTC.

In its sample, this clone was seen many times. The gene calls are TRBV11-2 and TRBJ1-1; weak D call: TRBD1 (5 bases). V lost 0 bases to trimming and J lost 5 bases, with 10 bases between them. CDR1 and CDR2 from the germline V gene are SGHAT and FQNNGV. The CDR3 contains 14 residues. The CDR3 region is CASSLEGVGTEAFF. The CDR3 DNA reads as TGTGCCAGCAGCTTAGAAGGGGTGGGGACTGAAGCTTTCTTT.

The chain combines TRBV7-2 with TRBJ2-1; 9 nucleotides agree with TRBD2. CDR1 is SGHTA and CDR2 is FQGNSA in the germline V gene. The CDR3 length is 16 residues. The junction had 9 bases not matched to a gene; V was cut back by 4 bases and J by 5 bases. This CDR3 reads CASSSSLAGLNNEQFF. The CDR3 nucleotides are TGTGCCAGCAGCTCCAGTCTAGCGGGACTTAACAATGAGCAGTTCTTC.

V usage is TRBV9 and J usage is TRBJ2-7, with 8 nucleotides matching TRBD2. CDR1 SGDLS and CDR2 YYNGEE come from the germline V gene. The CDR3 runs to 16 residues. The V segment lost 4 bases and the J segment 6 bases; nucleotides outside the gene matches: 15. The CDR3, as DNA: TGTGCCAGCAGCATCACCTCCGGGACTAGTATCGCCGAGCAGTACTTC. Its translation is CASSITSGTSIAEQYF.

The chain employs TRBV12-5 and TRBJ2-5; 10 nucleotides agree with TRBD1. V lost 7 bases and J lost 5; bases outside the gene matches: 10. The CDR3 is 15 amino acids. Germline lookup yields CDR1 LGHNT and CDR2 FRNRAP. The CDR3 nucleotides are TGTGCTAGTGCCACCGGGACAGGGGTCGGGGAGACCCAGTACTTC. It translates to CASATGTGVGETQYF.

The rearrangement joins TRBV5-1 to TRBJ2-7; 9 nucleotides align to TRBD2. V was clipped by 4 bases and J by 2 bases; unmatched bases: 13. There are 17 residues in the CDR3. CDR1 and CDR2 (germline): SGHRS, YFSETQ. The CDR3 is CASSEGSGSSLPYEQYF. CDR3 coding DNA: TGCGCCAGCAGCGAGGGTAGCGGGAGTTCTCTTCCCTACGAGCAGTACTTC.

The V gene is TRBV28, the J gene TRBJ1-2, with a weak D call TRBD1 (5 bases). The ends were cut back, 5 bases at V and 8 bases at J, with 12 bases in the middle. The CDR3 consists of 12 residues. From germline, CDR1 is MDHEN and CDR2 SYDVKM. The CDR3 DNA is TGTGCCAGCAGTGCCCTAAGGGGAGGCTACACCTTC. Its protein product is CASSALRGGYTF.

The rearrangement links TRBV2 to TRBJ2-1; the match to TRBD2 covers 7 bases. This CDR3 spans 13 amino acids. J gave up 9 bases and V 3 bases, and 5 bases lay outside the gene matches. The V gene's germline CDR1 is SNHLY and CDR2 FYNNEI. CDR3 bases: TGTGCCAGCAGTGAGGCTAGCGGTACTGAGCAGTTCTTC. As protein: CASSEASGTEQFF.

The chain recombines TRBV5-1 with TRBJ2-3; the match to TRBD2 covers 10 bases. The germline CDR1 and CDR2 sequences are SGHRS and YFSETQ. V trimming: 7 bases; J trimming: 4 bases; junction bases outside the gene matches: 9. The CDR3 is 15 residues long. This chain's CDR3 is CASGQLAGVPDTQYF. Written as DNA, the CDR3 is TGCGCCAGCGGCCAGCTAGCGGGAGTTCCAGATACGCAGTATTTT.

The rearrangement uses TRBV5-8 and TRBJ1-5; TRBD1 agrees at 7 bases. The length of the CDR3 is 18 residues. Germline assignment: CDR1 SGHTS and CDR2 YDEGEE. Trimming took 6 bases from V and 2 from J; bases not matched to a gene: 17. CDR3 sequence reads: CASTPVGGSGTGNQPQHF. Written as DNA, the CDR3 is TGTGCCAGCACCCCTGTTGGGGGCTCCGGGACAGGCAATCAGCCCCAGCATTTT.

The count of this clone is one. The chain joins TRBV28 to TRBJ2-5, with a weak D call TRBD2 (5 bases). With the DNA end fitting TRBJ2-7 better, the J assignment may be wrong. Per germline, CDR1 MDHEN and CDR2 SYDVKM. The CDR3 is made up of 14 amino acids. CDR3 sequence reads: CASSLEGSTYEQYF. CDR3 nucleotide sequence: TGTGCCAGCAGTTTAGAGGGCAGCACCTACGAGCAGTACTTC.

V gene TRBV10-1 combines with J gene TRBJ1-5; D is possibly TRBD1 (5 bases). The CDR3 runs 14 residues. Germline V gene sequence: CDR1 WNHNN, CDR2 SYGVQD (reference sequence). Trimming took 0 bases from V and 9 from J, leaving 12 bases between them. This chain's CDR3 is CASSESQYGGPQHF. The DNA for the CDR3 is TGCGCCAGCAGTGAGTCACAGTACGGGGGGCCCCAGCATTTT.